This T cell receptor (beta chain) was observed in a study of cytomegalovirus exposure and HLA in healthy donors. PCR used 60 Vbeta primers and 13 Jbeta primers. The table came from immunoSEQ multiplex PCR; TCRdb's copy has only in-frame clones and leaves some out. The sample records some 95,000 clones, 55% to 85% being singletons. General observations from the study: Immune exposure data for these donors was limited to CMV serostatus. The study assumed roughly uniform donor sequencing depth for presence/absence analyses.

Turning to this clone: Its antigen is not known.

The CDR3 length is 18 residues. The V gene's germline CDR1 is SGHRS and CDR2 YFSETQ. After removal of 4 bases from V and 3 bases from J, the junction contained 10 bases not matched to a gene. Sequenced sample: PBMCs. This clonotype was sampled from a woman younger than 35 in good health and CMV-seropositive. The genes are TRBV5-1 and TRBJ2-1, with 13 nucleotides matching TRBD2. CDR3 protein: CASSPWTSGGSNYNEQFF. The DNA of the CDR3 is TGCGCCAGCAGCCCCTGGACTAGCGGGGGTTCAAACTACAATGAGCAGTTCTTC.